This TCR beta chain derives from a study of cytomegalovirus exposure and HLA in healthy donors. PCR involved 60 Vbeta and 13 Jbeta primers. Produced via immunoSEQ multiplex PCR; TCRdb's table is partial and in-frame only. The sample has roughly 86,000 clones, 70% to 80% seen once. Concerning this clone: The antigen is unknown.

The germline CDR1 and CDR2 sequences are SGHVS and FQNEAQ. CDR3 length: 14 residues. J gave up 5 bases and V 1 base, and 5 bases lay outside the gene matches. General study results and limits: Some public TCRs appeared in many individuals, while most sequences were rare. A few chains tied to CMV proved CMV antigen-specific in vitro. Roughly uniform depth of sequencing across donors was assumed in presence/absence analyses.

Sequenced sample: PBMCs. The V and J genes are TRBV7-8 and TRBJ2-7; 7 bases align to TRBD2. The sequence was obtained from a man in his fifties or sixties in good health and CMV-seronegative. The CDR3 here is CASSLGRGFDEQYF. CDR3 bases: TGTGCCAGCAGCTTAGGGCGGGGGTTCGACGAGCAGTACTTC.